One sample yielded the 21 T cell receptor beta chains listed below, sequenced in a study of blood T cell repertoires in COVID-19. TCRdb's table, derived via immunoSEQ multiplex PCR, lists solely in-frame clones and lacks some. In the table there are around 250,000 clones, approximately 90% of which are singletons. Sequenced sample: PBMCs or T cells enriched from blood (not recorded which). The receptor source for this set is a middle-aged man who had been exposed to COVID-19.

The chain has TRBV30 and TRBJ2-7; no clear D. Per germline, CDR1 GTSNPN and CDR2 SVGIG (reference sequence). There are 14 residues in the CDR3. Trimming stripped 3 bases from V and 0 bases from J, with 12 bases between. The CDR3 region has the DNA TGTGCCTGGAGCATCCAGGCAAGCTCCTACGAGCAGTACTTC. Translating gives CAWSIQASSYEQYF.

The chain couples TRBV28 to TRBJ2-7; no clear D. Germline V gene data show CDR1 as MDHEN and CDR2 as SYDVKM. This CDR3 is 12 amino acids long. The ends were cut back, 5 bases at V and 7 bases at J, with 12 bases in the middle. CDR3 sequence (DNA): TGTGCCAGCAGTAAGTACTTTTGGGAGCAGTACTTC. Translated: CASSKYFWEQYF. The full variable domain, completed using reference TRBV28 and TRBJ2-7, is DVKVTQSSRYLVKRTGEKVFLECVQDMDHENMFWYRQDPGLGLRLIYFSYDVKMKEKGDIPEGYSVSREKKERFSLILESASTNQTSMYLCASSKYFWEQYFGPGTRLTVT.

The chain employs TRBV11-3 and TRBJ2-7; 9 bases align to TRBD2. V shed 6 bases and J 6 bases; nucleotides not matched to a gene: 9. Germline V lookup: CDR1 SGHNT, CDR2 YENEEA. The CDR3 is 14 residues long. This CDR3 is CASSQVAGVSEQYF. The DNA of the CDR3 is TGTGCCAGCAGTCAAGTAGCGGGAGTTTCCGAGCAGTACTTC.

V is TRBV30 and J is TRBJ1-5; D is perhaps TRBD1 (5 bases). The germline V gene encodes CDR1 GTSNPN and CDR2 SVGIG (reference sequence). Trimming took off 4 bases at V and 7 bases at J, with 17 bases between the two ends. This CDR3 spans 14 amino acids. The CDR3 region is CAWTAKRGGQPQHF. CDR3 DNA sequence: TGTGCCTGGACAGCGAAAAGGGGTGGACAGCCCCAGCATTTT. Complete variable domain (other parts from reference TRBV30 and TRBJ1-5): SQTIHQWPATLVQPVGSPLSLECTVEGTSNPNLYWYRQAAGRGLQLLFYSVGIGQISSEVPQNLSASRPQDRQFILSSKKLLLSDSGFYLCAWTAKRGGQPQHFGDGTRLSIL.

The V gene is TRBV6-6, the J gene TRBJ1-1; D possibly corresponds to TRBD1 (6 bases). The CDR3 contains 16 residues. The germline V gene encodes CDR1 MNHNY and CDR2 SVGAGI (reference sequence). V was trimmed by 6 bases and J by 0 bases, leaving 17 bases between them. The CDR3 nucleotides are TGTGCCAGCAGCCCCGGGAGGGGGAGAATGAACACTGAAGCTTTCTTT. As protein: CASSPGRGRMNTEAFF.

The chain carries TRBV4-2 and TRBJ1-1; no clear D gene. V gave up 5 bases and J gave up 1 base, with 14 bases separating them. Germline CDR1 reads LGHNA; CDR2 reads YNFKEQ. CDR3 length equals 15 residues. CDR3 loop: CASSRGTLQNTEAFF. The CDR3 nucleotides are TGTGCCAGCAGCAGAGGCACCTTACAGAACACTGAAGCTTTCTTT.

The CDR3 region has the DNA TGTGCCAGCAGCCCTACTATGGCAGAAAAACTGTTTTTT. Translating gives CASSPTMAEKLFF. The chain joins TRBV28 to TRBJ1-4; no clear D gene. The CDR3 length is 13 residues. The ends were cut back, 6 bases at V and 8 bases at J, with 13 bases in the middle. The germline V gene encodes CDR1 MDHEN and CDR2 SYDVKM.

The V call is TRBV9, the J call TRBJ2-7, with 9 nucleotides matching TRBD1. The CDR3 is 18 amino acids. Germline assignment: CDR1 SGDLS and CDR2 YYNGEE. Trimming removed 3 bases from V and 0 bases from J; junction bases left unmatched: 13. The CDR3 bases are TGTGCCAGCAGCGCACTTCCCGGGACAGGGCTCAGCTCCTACGAGCAGTACTTC. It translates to CASSALPGTGLSSYEQYF.

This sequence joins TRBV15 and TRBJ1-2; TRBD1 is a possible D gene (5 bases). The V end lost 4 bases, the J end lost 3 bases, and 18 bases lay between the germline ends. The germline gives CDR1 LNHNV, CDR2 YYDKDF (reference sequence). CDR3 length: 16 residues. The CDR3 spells CATSIRGKGLHYGYTF. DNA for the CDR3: TGTGCCACCAGCATCCGGGGTAAGGGACTTCACTATGGCTACACCTTC.

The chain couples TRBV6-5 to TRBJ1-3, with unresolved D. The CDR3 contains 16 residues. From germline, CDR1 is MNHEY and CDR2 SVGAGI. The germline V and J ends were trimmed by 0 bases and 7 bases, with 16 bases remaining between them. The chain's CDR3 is CASSYSTAHPGNTIYF. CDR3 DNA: TGTGCCAGCAGTTACTCCACGGCCCATCCGGGGAACACCATATATTTT.

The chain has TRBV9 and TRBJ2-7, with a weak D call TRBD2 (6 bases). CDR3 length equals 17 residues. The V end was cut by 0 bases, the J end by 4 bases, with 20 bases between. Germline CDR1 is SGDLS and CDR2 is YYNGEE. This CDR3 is CASSVAVSGFFRYEQYF. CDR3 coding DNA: TGTGCCAGCAGCGTAGCAGTTAGCGGCTTTTTTCGTTACGAGCAGTACTTC.

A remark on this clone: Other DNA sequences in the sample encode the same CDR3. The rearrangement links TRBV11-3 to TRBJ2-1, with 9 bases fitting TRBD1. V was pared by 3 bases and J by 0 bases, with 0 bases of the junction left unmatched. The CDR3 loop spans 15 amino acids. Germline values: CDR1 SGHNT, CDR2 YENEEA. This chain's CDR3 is CASSLGQGSYNEQFF. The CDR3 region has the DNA TGTGCCAGCAGCTTGGGACAGGGCTCCTACAATGAGCAGTTCTTC.

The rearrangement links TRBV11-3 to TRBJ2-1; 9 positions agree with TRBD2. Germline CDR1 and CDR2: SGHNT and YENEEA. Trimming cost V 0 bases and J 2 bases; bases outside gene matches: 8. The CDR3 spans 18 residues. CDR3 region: CASSLEGGRGSAYNEQFF. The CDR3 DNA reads TGTGCCAGCAGCTTAGAGGGCGGGAGGGGTAGTGCCTACAATGAGCAGTTCTTC.

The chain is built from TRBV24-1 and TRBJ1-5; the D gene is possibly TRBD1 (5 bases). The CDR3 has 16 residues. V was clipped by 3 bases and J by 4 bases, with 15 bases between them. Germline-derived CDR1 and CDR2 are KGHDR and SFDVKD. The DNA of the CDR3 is TGTGCCACCAGTGATCCCTCGGAGGAGGGGAATCAGCCCCAGCATTTT. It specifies CATSDPSEEGNQPQHF.

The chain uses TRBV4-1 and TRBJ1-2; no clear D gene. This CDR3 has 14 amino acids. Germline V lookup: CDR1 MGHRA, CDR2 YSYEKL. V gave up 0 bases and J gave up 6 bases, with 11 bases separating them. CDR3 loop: CASSQDELGHGYTF. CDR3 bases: TGCGCCAGCAGCCAAGATGAGCTTGGTCATGGCTACACCTTC.

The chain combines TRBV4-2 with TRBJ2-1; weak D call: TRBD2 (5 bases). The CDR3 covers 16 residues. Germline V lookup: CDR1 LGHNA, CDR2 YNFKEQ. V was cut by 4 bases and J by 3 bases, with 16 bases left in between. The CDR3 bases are TGTGCCAGCAGCCGGGCTGTGGGAGTGGACTACAATGAGCAGTTCTTC. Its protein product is CASSRAVGVDYNEQFF.

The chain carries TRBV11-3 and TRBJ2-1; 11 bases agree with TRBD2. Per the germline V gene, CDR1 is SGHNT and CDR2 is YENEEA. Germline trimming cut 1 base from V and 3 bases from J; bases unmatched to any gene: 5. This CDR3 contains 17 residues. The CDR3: CASSLASGLAVYNEQFF. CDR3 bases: TGTGCCAGCAGCTTAGCCTCGGGACTAGCGGTCTACAATGAGCAGTTCTTC. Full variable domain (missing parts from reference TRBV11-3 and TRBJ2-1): EAGVVQSPRYKIIEKKQPVAFWCNPISGHNTLYWYLQNLGQGPELLIRYENEEAVDDSQLPKDRFSAERLKGVDSTLKIQPAELGDSAVYLCASSLASGLAVYNEQFFGPGTRLTVL.

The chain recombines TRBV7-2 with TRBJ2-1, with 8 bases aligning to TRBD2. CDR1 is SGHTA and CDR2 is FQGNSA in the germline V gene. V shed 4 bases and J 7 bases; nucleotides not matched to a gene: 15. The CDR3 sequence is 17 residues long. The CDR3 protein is CASSSATPGLEGNEQFF. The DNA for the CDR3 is TGTGCCAGCAGCTCCGCCACACCGGGACTAGAGGGTAATGAGCAGTTCTTC.

The CDR3 nucleotides are TGTGCCAGCAGCTCGGACAGCCAGAACACTGAAGCTTTCTTT. Protein: CASSSDSQNTEAFF. This rearrangement joins TRBV5-4 to TRBJ1-1; tentative D call: TRBD1 (6 bases). The CDR3 runs 14 residues. The V and J ends lost 3 bases and 1 base respectively, with 10 bases between them. CDR1 is SGHNT and CDR2 is YYREEE in the germline V gene (reference sequence). Drawing the rest from reference TRBV5-4 and TRBJ1-1, the complete variable domain is ETGVTQSPTHLIKTRGQQVTLRCSSQSGHNTVSWYQQALGQGPQFIFQYYREEENGRGNFPPRFSGLQFPNYSSELNVNALELDDSALYLCASSSDSQNTEAFFGQGTRLTVV.

CDR3 bases: TGTGCCAGCAGAATCACCAGGGGGCTGAACACTGAAGCTTTCTTT. This translates into CASRITRGLNTEAFF. The chain uses TRBV6-5 and TRBJ1-1; TRBD1 agrees at 8 bases. The germline gives CDR1 MNHEY, CDR2 SVGAGI. V shed 6 bases, J shed 0 bases, and the junction held 6 bases outside the gene matches. The CDR3 has 15 amino acids.

The CDR3 reads CASSLFLQGDEQFF. The CDR3 DNA sequence: TGTGCCAGCAGCCTTTTCCTCCAAGGGGATGAGCAGTTCTTC. The genes are TRBV27 and TRBJ2-1; TRBD1 is a possible D gene (5 bases). This CDR3 spans 14 amino acids. V lost 6 bases, J lost 8 bases, and 17 bases lay in between. CDR1 and CDR2 from the germline V gene are MNHEY and SMNVEV (reference sequence).